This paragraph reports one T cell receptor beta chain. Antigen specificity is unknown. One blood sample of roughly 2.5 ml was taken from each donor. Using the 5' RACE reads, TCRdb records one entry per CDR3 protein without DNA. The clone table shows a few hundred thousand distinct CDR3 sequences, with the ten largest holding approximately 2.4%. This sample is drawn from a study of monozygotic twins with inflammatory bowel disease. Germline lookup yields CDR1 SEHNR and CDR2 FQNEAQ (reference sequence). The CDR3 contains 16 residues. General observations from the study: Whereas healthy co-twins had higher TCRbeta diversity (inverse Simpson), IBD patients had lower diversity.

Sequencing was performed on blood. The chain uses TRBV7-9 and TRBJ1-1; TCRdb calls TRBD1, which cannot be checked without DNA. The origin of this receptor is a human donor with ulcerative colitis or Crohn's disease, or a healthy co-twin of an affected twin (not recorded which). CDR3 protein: CASSLASGFRGTEAFF.